The 9 T cell receptor beta chains reported below all come from one sample, sequenced in a study of cytomegalovirus exposure and HLA in healthy donors. The PCR employed 60 Vbeta primers together with 13 Jbeta primers. Profiling relied on immunoSEQ multiplex PCR, and the TCRdb table lists in-frame clones only, not all of them. Among about 99,000 clones listed, about a tenth were seen once. Sequencing was performed on PBMCs. The receptors were gathered from a man in his forties in good health and CMV-seropositive.

This clone occurred a few times. The J gene is TRBJ2-6, the V gene TRBV6-1; D uncertain. The germline CDR1 and CDR2 sequences are MNHNS and SASEGT. The ends were cut back, 7 bases at V and 4 bases at J, with 8 bases in the middle. The CDR3 runs to 13 residues. This chain's CDR3 is CASTTAGANVLTF. DNA for the CDR3: TGTGCCAGCACCACAGCCGGGGCCAACGTCCTGACTTTC.

This clone was recorded a few times. The chain has TRBV11-2 and TRBJ1-3; D is undetermined. CDR3 length: 13 residues. V was shortened by 5 bases and J by 2 bases, with 7 bases between the two germline ends. Germline assignment: CDR1 SGHAT and CDR2 FQNNGV. This chain's CDR3 is CASSGGTGNTIYF. For the CDR3, the DNA is TGTGCCAGCAGCGGAGGGACTGGAAACACCATATATTTT.

The chain is built from TRBV29-1 and TRBJ2-5; 8 bases line up with TRBD1. This CDR3 comprises 18 residues. Germline V gene sequence: CDR1 SQVTM, CDR2 ANQGSEA. V dropped 7 bases and J dropped 1; count of bases not matched to a gene: 20. CDR3: CSALIAAGGDGIQETQYF. DNA of the CDR3: TGCAGCGCCCTGATTGCGGCAGGGGGCGACGGAATCCAAGAGACCCAGTACTTC.

The rearrangement uses TRBV6-4 and TRBJ2-1, with D possibly being TRBD2 (5 bases). CDR3 length: 15 residues. Germline V gives CDR1 MRHNA, CDR2 SNTAGT. Trimming removed 2 bases from V and 4 bases from J, with 12 bases in between. The CDR3 loop reads CASSDKAGSYNEQFF. DNA of the CDR3: TGTGCCAGCAGTGACAAGGCGGGCTCTTACAATGAGCAGTTCTTC.

This clone has just a few counts. The chain employs TRBV19 and TRBJ2-2; D is ambiguous. Germline loops: CDR1 LNHDA, CDR2 SQIVND (reference sequence). The CDR3 runs to 15 residues. V shed 3 bases and J shed 0 bases, with 8 bases lying between them. The CDR3 coding sequence is TGTGCCAGTAGTATCGGAGCCGCGAACACCGGGGAGCTGTTTTTT. Translated: CASSIGAANTGELFF.

The chain employs TRBV9 and TRBJ2-1, with 12 nucleotides matching TRBD2. The CDR3 loop spans 20 amino acids. CDR1 is SGDLS and CDR2 is YYNGEE in the germline V gene. The V gene end was trimmed by 3 bases and the J gene end by 3 bases; junction bases not matched to a gene: 16. The CDR3 DNA reads TGTGCCAGCAGCGCCGGAACTAGCGGGAGGAACCGGGGGGGCTACAATGAGCAGTTCTTC. It codes for CASSAGTSGRNRGGYNEQFF.

This clone has ten or more counts. The chain links TRBV19 to TRBJ1-1, with 8 bases aligning to TRBD1. Per germline, CDR1 LNHDA and CDR2 SQIVND (reference sequence). The CDR3 covers 15 residues. J was trimmed by 3 bases and V by 5 bases; bases with no gene match: 8. CDR3 sequence (DNA): TGTGCCAGTAGTCTCCGGACAGGGTGGGACACTGAAGCTTTCTTT. Encoded protein: CASSLRTGWDTEAFF. The entire variable domain, with the rest obtained from reference TRBV19 and TRBJ1-1, is as follows: DGGITQSPKYLFRKEGQNVTLSCEQNLNHDAMYWYRQDPGQGLRLIYYSQIVNDFQKGDIAEGYSVSREKKESFPLTVTSAQKNPTAFYLCASSLRTGWDTEAFFGQGTRLTVV.

In DNA, the CDR3 is TGCAGCGTGGTCACGAGGACTAGTGTCCCTGTTTTGGTCCAGTACTTC. Amino acids: CSVVTRTSVPVLVQYF. The chain combines TRBV29-1 with TRBJ2-5; TRBD2 agrees at 7 bases. Germline V gives CDR1 SQVTM, CDR2 ANQGSEA. V lost 6 bases and J lost 10; bases outside the gene matches: 23. There are 16 residues in the CDR3.

The chain joins TRBV25-1 to TRBJ2-1; 7 bases align to TRBD2. Germline values: CDR1 MGHDK, CDR2 SYGVNS. The CDR3 extends over 15 amino acids. The J segment lost 7 bases and the V segment lost 4 bases, leaving 10 bases of the junction unmatched. DNA for the CDR3: TGTGCCAGCAGTGGGCCCGTGACTAGCTGGAATGAGCAGTTCTTC. It yields the protein CASSGPVTSWNEQFF.